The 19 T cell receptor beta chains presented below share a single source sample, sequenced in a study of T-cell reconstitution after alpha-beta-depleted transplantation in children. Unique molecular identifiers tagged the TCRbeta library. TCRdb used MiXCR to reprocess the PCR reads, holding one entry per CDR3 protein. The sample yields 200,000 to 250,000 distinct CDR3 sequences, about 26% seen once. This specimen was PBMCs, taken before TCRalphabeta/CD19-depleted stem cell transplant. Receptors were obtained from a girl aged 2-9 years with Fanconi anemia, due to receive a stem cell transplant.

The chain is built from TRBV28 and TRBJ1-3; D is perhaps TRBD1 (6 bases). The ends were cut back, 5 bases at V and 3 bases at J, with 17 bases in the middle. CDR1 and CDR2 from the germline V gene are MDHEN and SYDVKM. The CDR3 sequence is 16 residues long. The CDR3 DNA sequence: TGTGCCAGCAGTCCCCGAGGGGGGTCGGGTGGAAACACCATATATTTT. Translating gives CASSPRGGSGGNTIYF.

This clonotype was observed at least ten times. CDR3 residues: CASSFLMFYFYGYTF. The CDR3 coding sequence is TGTGCCAGCAGCTTCCTTATGTTCTATTTCTATGGCTACACCTTC. The chain recombines TRBV5-5 with TRBJ1-2; no clear D gene. Trimming took 2 bases from V and 4 from J, leaving 15 bases between them. This CDR3 has 15 amino acids. The germline CDR1 and CDR2 sequences are SGHKS and YYEKEE (reference sequence).

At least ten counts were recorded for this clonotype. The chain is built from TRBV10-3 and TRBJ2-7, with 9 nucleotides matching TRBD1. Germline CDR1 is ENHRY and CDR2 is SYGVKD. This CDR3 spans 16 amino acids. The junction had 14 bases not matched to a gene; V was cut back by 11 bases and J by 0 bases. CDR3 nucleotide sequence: TGTGCCTCTAACCCAGGGGACAGGGACAGCTCCTACGAGCAGTACTTC. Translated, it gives CASNPGDRDSSYEQYF.

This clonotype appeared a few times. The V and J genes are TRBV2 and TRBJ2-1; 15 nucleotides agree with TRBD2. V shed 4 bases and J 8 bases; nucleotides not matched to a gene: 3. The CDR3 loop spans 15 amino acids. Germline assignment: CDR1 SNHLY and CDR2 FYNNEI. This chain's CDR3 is CASSAGLAGGYEQFF. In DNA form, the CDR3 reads TGTGCCAGCAGTGCGGGACTAGCGGGAGGCTATGAGCAGTTCTTC. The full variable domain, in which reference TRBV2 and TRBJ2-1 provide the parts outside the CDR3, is EPEVTQTPSHQVTQMGQEVILRCVPISNHLYFYWYRQILGQKVEFLVSFYNNEISEKSEIFDDQFSVERPDGSNFTLKIRSTKLEDSAMYFCASSAGLAGGYEQFFGPGTRLTVL.

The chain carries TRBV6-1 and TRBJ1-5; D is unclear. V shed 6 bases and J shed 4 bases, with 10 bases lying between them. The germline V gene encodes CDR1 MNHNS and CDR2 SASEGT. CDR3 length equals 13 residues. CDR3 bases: TGTGCCAGCAGAAGGAGTCTTAATCAGCCCCAGCATTTT. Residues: CASRRSLNQPQHF.

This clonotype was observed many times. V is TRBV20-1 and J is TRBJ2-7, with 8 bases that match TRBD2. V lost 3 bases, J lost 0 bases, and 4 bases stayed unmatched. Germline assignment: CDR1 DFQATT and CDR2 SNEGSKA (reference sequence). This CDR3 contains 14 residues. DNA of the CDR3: TGCAGTGCTAGGACCGGGGGGGCCTCCTACGAGCAGTACTTC. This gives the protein CSARTGGASYEQYF.

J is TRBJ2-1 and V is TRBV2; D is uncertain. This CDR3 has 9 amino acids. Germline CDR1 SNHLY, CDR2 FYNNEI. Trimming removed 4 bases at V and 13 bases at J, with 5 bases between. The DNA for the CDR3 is TGTGCCAGCAGTGTGGGACAGTTCTTC. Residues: CASSVGQFF. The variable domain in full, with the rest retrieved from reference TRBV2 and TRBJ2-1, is EPEVTQTPSHQVTQMGQEVILRCVPISNHLYFYWYRQILGQKVEFLVSFYNNEISEKSEIFDDQFSVERPDGSNFTLKIRSTKLEDSAMYFCASSVGQFFGPGTRLTVL.

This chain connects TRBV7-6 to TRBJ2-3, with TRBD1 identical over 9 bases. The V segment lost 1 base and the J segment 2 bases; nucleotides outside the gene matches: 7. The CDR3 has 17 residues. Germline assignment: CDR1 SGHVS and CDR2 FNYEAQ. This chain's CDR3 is CASSLGLGQGSTDTQYF. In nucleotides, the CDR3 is TGTGCCAGCAGCTTAGGTCTGGGACAGGGTTCCACAGATACGCAGTATTTT.

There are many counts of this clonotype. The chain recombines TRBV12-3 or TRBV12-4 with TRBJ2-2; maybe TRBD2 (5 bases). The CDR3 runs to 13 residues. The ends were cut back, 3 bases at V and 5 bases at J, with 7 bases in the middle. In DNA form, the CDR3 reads TGTGCCAGCAGTTTTACGGGGACCGGGGAGCTGTTTTTT. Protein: CASSFTGTGELFF.

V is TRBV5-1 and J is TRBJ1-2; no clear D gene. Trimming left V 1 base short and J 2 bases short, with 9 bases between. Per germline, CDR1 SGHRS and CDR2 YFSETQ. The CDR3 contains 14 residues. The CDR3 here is CASSLTASNYGYTF. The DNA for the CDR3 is TGCGCCAGCAGCTTGACAGCCTCCAACTATGGCTACACCTTC.

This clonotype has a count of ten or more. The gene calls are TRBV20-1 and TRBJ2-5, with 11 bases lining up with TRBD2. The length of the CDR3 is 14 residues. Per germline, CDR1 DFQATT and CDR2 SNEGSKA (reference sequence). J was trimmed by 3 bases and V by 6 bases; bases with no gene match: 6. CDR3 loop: CSARVGLAEETQYF. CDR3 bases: TGCAGTGCGCGTGTGGGACTAGCGGAAGAGACCCAGTACTTC.

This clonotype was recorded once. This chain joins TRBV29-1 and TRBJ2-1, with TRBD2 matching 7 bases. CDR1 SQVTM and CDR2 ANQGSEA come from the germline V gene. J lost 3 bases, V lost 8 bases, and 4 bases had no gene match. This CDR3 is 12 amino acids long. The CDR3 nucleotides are TGCAGCCTCGAGCGGGACTACAATGAGCAGTTCTTC. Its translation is CSLERDYNEQFF.

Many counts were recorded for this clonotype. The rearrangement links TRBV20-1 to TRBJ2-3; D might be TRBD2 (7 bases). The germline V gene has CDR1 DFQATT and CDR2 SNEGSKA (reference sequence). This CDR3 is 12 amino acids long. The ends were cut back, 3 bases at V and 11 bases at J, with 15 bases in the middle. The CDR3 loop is CSARRRGGGQYF. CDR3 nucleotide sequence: TGCAGTGCTAGGAGGAGGGGGGGCGGGCAGTATTTT.

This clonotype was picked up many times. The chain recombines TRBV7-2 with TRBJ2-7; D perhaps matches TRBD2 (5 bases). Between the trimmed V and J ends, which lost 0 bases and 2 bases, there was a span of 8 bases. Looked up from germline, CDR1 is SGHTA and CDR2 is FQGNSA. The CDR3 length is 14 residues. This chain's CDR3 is CASSLARVAYEQYF. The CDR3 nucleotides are TGTGCCAGCAGCTTAGCGCGGGTAGCCTACGAGCAGTACTTC.

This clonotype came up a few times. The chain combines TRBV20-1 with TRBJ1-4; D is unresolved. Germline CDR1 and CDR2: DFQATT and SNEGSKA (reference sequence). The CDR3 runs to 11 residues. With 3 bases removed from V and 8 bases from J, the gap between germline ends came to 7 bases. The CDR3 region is CSASHGEKLFF. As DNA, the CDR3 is TGCAGTGCTAGTCACGGCGAAAAACTGTTTTTT.

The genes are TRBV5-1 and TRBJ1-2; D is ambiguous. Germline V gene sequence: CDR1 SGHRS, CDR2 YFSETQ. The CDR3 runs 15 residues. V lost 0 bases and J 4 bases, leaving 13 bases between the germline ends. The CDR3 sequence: CASSLAGAASYGYTF. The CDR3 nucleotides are TGCGCCAGCAGCTTGGCCGGAGCAGCATCCTATGGCTACACCTTC.

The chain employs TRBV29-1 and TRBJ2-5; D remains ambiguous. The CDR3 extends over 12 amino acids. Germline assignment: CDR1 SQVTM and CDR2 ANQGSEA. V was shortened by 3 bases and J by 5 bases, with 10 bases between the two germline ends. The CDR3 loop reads CSVEVQSETQYF. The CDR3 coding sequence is TGCAGCGTTGAGGTACAGTCGGAGACCCAGTACTTC.

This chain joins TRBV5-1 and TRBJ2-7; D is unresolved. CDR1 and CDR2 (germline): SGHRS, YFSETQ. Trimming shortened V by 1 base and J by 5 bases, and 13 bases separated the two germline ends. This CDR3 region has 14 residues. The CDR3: CASSLLMGSNEQYF. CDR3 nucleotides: TGCGCCAGCAGCTTGCTCATGGGGTCCAACGAGCAGTACTTC.

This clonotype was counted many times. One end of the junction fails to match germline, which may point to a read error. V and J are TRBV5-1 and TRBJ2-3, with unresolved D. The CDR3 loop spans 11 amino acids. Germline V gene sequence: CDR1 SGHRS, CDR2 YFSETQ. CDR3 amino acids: CASSLGDTQYF. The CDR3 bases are TGTGCCAGCAGTTTAGGAGATACGCAGTATTTT.